These 3 T cell receptor beta chains came from one sample sequenced in a study of blood T cell repertoires in COVID-19. Here immunoSEQ multiplex PCR was the method, and the copy in TCRdb shows in-frame clones only, minus some. The sample has roughly 160,000 clones; approximately 77% are singletons. Sequencing used PBMCs or T cells enriched from blood (not recorded which). These receptors came from a man aged 55 to 69 who had recovered from COVID-19.

This chain joins TRBV7-3 and TRBJ1-1, with 7 bases matching TRBD1. Trimming removed 5 bases from V and 7 bases from J; junction bases left unmatched: 7. Germline V lookup: CDR1 SGHTA, CDR2 FQGTGA. This CDR3 is 13 amino acids long. The CDR3 sequence: CASSQGTENEAFF. The CDR3 bases are TGTGCCAGCAGCCAAGGGACAGAGAATGAAGCTTTCTTT.

The chain carries TRBV7-9 and TRBJ2-3, with 16 bases that match TRBD2. J gave up 6 bases and V 7 bases, and 7 bases lay outside the gene matches. The CDR3 extends over 16 amino acids. CDR1 SEHNR and CDR2 FQNEAQ come from the germline V gene (reference sequence). The CDR3 DNA reads as TGTGCCAGCACTACGGGACTAGCGGGGGGGCTGGATACGCAGTATTTT. This sequence encodes CASTTGLAGGLDTQYF.

This rearrangement joins TRBV5-4 to TRBJ2-3; 10 nucleotides line up with TRBD2. V shed 4 bases and J 1 base; nucleotides not matched to a gene: 3. CDR1 and CDR2 (germline): SGHNT, YYREEE (reference sequence). This CDR3 is built from 15 residues. The CDR3 protein is CASSGAGGRTDTQYF. DNA for the CDR3: TGTGCCAGCAGCGGAGCGGGGGGGCGCACAGATACGCAGTATTTT.